This T cell receptor beta chain was sequenced during a study of T cell changes during pregnancy in multiple sclerosis. Some clones are missing from TCRdb's copy, which holds only in-frame ones; the method was immunoSEQ multiplex PCR. The sample holds about 46,000 clones, almost 95% seen once. J gave up 3 bases and V 2 bases, and 12 bases lay outside the gene matches. CDR1 is ENHRY, CDR2 SYGVKD, per germline. CDR3 length equals 17 residues. Sequencing was performed on CD4+ T cells from peripheral blood mononuclear cells, taken in the second trimester of pregnancy. This chain uses TRBV10-3 with TRBJ2-7, with TRBD1 matching over 8 bases. The clonotype originates from a female donor in good health, enrolled as a control in a pregnancy study. CDR3: CAISEAGGSLFSYEQYF. The CDR3 coding sequence is TGTGCCATCAGTGAGGCAGGGGGCAGTTTGTTCAGCTACGAGCAGTACTTC.